Reported below is one T cell receptor beta chain. The data were obtained in a study of T cells in Graves' hyperthyroidism and ophthalmopathy. Germline CDR1 is SGHAT and CDR2 is FQNNGV. The length of the CDR3 is 15 residues. The trim removed 5 bases at V and 0 bases at J, leaving 6 bases unmatched. Patients aged 18 to 65 had newly diagnosed hyperthyroidism lasting under 2 months. TCR beta CDR3 regions were amplified from RNA. When the TCR CDR3 underwent first-round RT-PCR, the HTBI primer set was used. In TCRdb, the multiplex PCR reads were re-called with MiXCR into one record per CDR3 protein. Of about 400,000 distinct CDR3 sequences listed, 15% to 17% are singletons.

This sequence originates from a woman in her late teens or twenties with Graves' hyperthyroidism. Sequencing was carried out using blood. This chain connects TRBV11-2 to TRBJ1-2, with TRBD1 identical over 7 bases. CDR3: CASSLDRVSNYGYTF. For the CDR3, the DNA is TGTGCCAGCAGCCTTGACAGGGTTTCTAACTATGGCTACACCTTC.